What follows is one TCR beta chain and its context. Seattle's enrolled individuals joined amid active infection and were then monitored longitudinally. V lost 5 bases and J lost 0, with 13 bases in between. Germline CDR1 reads SGHAT; CDR2 reads FQNNGV. The CDR3 extends over 15 amino acids. The entry originates in a study of blood T cell repertoires in COVID-19. Authors' data handling: The assay estimated nucleated cells by amplifying reference gene primers. Measured with immunoSEQ multiplex PCR; TCRdb has only the in-frame clones, and not every one. D and trimming come from the DNA, and the V and J calls and clone size come from that table. The sample includes 150,000 to 200,000 clones, roughly 80% of them seen just once.

Sample: peripheral blood. The receptor's source is a woman aged 80 or over with COVID-19, enrolled during active disease. The chain is built from TRBV11-2 and TRBJ2-5, with D perhaps matching TRBD1 (5 bases). In DNA, the CDR3 is TGTGCCAGCAGCACAGGTCCAGAGTACCAAGAGACCCAGTACTTC. It specifies CASSTGPEYQETQYF. Drawing the rest from reference TRBV11-2 and TRBJ2-5, the complete variable domain is EAGVAQSPRYKIIEKRQSVAFWCNPISGHATLYWYQQILGQGPKLLIQFQNNGVVDDSQLPKDRFSAERLKGVDSTLKIQPAKLEDSAVYLCASSTGPEYQETQYFGPGTRLLVL.